This T cell receptor beta chain was captured in a study of T cell repertoires in cytomegalovirus infection. The overall study: Indications came from public TCR beta signatures; they pointed to CMV infection and to a matching HLA type. Study findings and constraints: Based on cumulative public TCR beta family frequency, carriers of CMV plus the relevant HLA were identified. HLA-C-restricted CMV clonotypes gave the most frequent clonotype in two of eight donors.

MiXCR was run by TCRdb on the reads, yielding one entry per CDR3 protein. The sample includes roughly 76,000 distinct CDR3 sequences, roughly 3.7% of them seen just once. With 8 bases clipped from V and 0 bases from J, the junction kept 15 bases outside the gene matches. Germline CDR1 is SGHTA and CDR2 is FQGNSA. This CDR3 contains 17 residues. About this clonotype: The antigen remains undetermined.

The chain couples TRBV7-2 to TRBJ1-1; 7 bases agree with TRBD1. The receptor was isolated from a human donor in good health (CMV status not recorded). Some clones in this sample may be carry-over from other donors' samples. The sequencing sample was made of PBMCs. In nucleotides, the CDR3 is TGTGCCAGCCGAAAGGAGGGTGGGACAGACGTGAACACTGAAGCTTTCTTT. Translation gives CASRKEGGTDVNTEAFF. Using reference TRBV7-2 and TRBJ1-1 for the parts outside the CDR3, the full variable domain is GAGVSQSPSNKVTEKGKDVELRCDPISGHTALYWYRQSLGQGLEFLIYFQGNSAPDKSGLPSDRFSAERTGGSVSTLTIQRTQQEDSAVYLCASRKEGGTDVNTEAFFGQGTRLTVV.